Listed here are 6 T cell receptor beta chains from one sample, sequenced in a study of beta chain features in type 1 diabetes. Sequenced material consisted of expressed TCRB transcripts (all of the isolated RNA was reverse transcribed). Repertoires were generated with immunoSEQ multiplex PCR, while TCRdb's copy carries only in-frame clones and drops some. The table has about 900,000 clones, 15% to 20% seen once. Sequencing input: naive CD4+ T cells from blood. All receptors come from a woman younger than 35 in good health.

The V and J genes are TRBV4-2 and TRBJ2-3; 9 bases line up with TRBD1. V was pared by 0 bases and J by 0 bases, with 19 bases of the junction left unmatched. CDR3 size: 22 residues. Per germline, CDR1 LGHNA and CDR2 YNFKEQ. The CDR3 DNA sequence: TGTGCCAGCAGCCAAGAAAGGCGGGACAGGGCCGTAGTAGGGAAAAGCACAGATACGCAGTATTTT. Translated: CASSQERRDRAVVGKSTDTQYF.

This clone has a handful of counts. The rearrangement joins TRBV7-3 to TRBJ2-3; no clear D. V lost 2 bases to trimming and J lost 0 bases, with 12 bases between them. The CDR3 sequence is 16 residues long. The germline CDR1 and CDR2 sequences are SGHTA and FQGTGA. This CDR3 is CASSLFGRPSTDTQYF. CDR3 nucleotide sequence: TGTGCCAGCAGCTTATTTGGCCGTCCTAGCACAGATACGCAGTATTTT.

This clone was seen more than once but under ten times. The V gene is TRBV5-1, the J gene TRBJ1-4, with D maybe TRBD1 (5 bases). The CDR3 consists of 14 residues. Trimming removed 5 bases at V and 4 bases at J, with 12 bases between. CDR1 and CDR2 from the germline V gene are SGHRS and YFSETQ. DNA of the CDR3: TGCGCCAGCAGTGGGGGTGCAGTTAATGAAAAACTGTTTTTT. This encodes CASSGGAVNEKLFF.

The chain uses TRBV13 and TRBJ2-5; 9 bases align to TRBD2. The V and J ends lost 2 bases and 2 bases, in that order; junction bases with no gene match: 9. Germline V gene lookup returns CDR1 PRHDT and CDR2 FYEKMQ (reference sequence). There are 17 residues in the CDR3. The CDR3, as DNA: TGTGCCAGCAGCTTAAATCTCAGGCTAGCGGGACAAGAGACCCAGTACTTC. Protein sequence: CASSLNLRLAGQETQYF.

The rearrangement joins TRBV2 to TRBJ2-7, with 10 bases fitting TRBD1. This CDR3 region has 13 residues. Germline CDR1 and CDR2: SNHLY and FYNNEI. V was pared by 7 bases and J by 6 bases, with 6 bases of the junction left unmatched. The CDR3 sequence is CASTTGQGSEQYF. The CDR3, as DNA: TGTGCCAGCACCACGGGACAGGGGAGCGAGCAGTACTTC.

This chain uses TRBV19 with TRBJ1-1, with D perhaps TRBD1 (6 bases). Germline CDR1 LNHDA, CDR2 SQIVND (reference sequence). The V end was cut by 5 bases, the J end by 1 base, with 17 bases between. The CDR3 length is 16 residues. The CDR3 loop reads CASSVPTGRGNTEAFF. Here the CDR3 DNA reads TGTGCCAGTAGTGTACCGACAGGCCGGGGGAACACTGAAGCTTTCTTT.